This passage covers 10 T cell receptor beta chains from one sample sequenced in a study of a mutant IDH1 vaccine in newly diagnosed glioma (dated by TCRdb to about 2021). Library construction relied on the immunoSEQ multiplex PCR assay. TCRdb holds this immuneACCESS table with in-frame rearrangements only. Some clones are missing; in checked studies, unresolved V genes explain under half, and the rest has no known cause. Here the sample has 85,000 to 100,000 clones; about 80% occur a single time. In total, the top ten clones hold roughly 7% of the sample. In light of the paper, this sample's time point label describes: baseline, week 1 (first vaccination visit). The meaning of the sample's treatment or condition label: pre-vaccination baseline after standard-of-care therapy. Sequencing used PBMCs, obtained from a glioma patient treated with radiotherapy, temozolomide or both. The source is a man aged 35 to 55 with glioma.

CDR3 region: CASSPRGAESSYEQYF. DNA for the CDR3: TGTGCCAGCAGCCCCCGGGGGGCGGAGAGCTCCTACGAGCAGTACTTC. The gene calls are TRBV7-2 and TRBJ2-7; perhaps TRBD2 as D (7 bases). CDR1 SGHTA and CDR2 FQGNSA come from the germline V gene. The germline V and J ends were trimmed by 5 bases and 0 bases, with 17 bases remaining between them. The CDR3 covers 16 residues.

The DNA of the CDR3 is TGTGCCAGCAGTTTCGGGCCTCTATCCTACGAGCAGTACTTC. Encoded protein: CASSFGPLSYEQYF. The V call is TRBV6-5, the J call TRBJ2-7; D gene uncertain. The V and J ends lost 4 bases and 1 base respectively, with 11 bases between them. Germline V gene sequence: CDR1 MNHEY, CDR2 SVGAGI. This CDR3 contains 14 residues.

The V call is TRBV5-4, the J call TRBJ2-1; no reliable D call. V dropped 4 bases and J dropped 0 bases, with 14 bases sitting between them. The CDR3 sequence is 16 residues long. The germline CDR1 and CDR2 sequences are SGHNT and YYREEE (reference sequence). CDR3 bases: TGTGCCAGCAGCCCTCTCCCGACTGGCTCCTACAATGAGCAGTTCTTC. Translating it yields CASSPLPTGSYNEQFF.

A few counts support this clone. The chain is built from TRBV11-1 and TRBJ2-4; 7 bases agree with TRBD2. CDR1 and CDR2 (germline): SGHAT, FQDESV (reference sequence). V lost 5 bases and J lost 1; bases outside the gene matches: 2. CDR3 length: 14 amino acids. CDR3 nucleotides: TGTGCCAGCAGCCACGGGGGGGCCAAAAACATTCAGTACTTC. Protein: CASSHGGAKNIQYF.

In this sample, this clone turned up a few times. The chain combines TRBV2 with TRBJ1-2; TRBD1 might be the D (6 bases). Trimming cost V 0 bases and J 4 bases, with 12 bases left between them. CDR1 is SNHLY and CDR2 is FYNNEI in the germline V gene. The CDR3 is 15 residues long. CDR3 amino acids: CASSEATGQGYGYTF. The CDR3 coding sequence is TGTGCCAGCAGTGAAGCGACAGGCCAGGGCTATGGCTACACCTTC. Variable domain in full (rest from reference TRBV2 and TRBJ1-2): EPEVTQTPSHQVTQMGQEVILRCVPISNHLYFYWYRQILGQKVEFLVSFYNNEISEKSEIFDDQFSVERPDGSNFTLKIRSTKLEDSAMYFCASSEATGQGYGYTFGSGTRLTVV.

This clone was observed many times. The CDR3: CASSPLSGTVFSGANVLTF. The CDR3 DNA sequence: TGTGCCAGCTCACCTCTCTCCGGGACAGTTTTTTCTGGGGCCAACGTCCTGACTTTC. The chain employs TRBV18 and TRBJ2-6; 7 nucleotides line up with TRBD1. CDR1 and CDR2 (germline): KGHSH, LQKENI. The CDR3 has 19 amino acids. V shed 3 bases and J 1 base; nucleotides not matched to a gene: 12.

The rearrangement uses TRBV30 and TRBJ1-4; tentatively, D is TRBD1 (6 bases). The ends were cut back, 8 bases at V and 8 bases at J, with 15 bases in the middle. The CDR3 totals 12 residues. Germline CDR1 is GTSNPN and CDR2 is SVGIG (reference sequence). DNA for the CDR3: TGTGCCGGCAGGGCAGGGGCGGAAAAACTGTTTTTT. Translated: CAGRAGAEKLFF.

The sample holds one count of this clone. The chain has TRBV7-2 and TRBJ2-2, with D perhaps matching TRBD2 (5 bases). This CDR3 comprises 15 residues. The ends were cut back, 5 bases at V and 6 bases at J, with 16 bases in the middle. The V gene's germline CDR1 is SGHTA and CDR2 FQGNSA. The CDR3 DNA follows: TGTGCCAGCAGCGCAAGGACTCTCGGACCCGGGGAGCTGTTTTTT. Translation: CASSARTLGPGELFF.

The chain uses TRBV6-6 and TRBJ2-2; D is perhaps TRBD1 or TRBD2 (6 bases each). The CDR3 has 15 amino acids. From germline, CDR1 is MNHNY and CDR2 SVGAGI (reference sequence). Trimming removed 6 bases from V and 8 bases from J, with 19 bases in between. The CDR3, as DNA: TGTGCCAGCAGACCCGCAGTAGGGGGGTCAGGGGAGCTGTTTTTT. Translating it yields CASRPAVGGSGELFF.

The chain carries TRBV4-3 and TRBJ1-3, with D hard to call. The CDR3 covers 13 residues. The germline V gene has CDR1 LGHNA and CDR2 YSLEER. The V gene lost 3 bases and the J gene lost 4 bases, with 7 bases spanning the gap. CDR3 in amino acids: CASSQAVGNTIYF. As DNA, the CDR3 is TGCGCCAGCAGCCAGGCAGTCGGAAACACCATATATTTT.